Below, 29 T cell receptor beta chains from the same sample are listed, as sequenced in a study of long-term antiretroviral therapy in people with HIV. The libraries were made with immunoSEQ v3.0 at survey level. TCRdb's table, derived via immunoSEQ multiplex PCR, lists solely in-frame clones and lacks some. The table includes 30,000 to 35,000 clones, about 70% detected once. The material was unsorted PBMCs, obtained 3 years after starting antiretroviral therapy. These receptors all come from a man aged 50-59 years with HIV.

The chain links TRBV7-2 to TRBJ2-5; TRBD2 agrees at 9 bases. V lost 1 base and J lost 5; bases outside the gene matches: 17. The length of the CDR3 is 19 residues. From germline, CDR1 is SGHTA and CDR2 FQGNSA. The DNA of the CDR3 is TGTGCCAGCAGCTTAGACCCTTTGGGGGGCGGGAGGGGGCTGGAGACCCAGTACTTC. This encodes CASSLDPLGGGRGLETQYF.

V gene TRBV28 combines with J gene TRBJ1-5; 9 nucleotides line up with TRBD1. The germline gives CDR1 MDHEN, CDR2 SYDVKM. V lost 3 bases to trimming and J lost 4 bases; unmatched junction nucleotides: 4. CDR3 size: 15 residues. CDR3 amino acids: CASSFWDRVNQPQHF. The CDR3 DNA reads as TGTGCCAGCAGTTTTTGGGACAGGGTTAATCAGCCCCAGCATTTT.

J is TRBJ1-3 and V is TRBV12-1. TRBV12-1 is recorded as a pseudogene. The CDR3 loop spans 14 amino acids. The CDR3: CASSFTGGRNTIYF. The CDR3 DNA sequence: TGTGCCAGCAGCTTTACCGGGGGGAGAAACACCATATATTTT.

V is TRBV28 and J is TRBJ1-2; possible D gene TRBD1, 6 bases. Germline CDR1 reads MDHEN; CDR2 reads SYDVKM. Trimming stripped 5 bases from V and 4 bases from J, with 14 bases between. There are 14 residues in the CDR3. The CDR3 region has the DNA TGTGCCAGCAGTATTACCCGGGACATCTATGGCTACACCTTC. Translation: CASSITRDIYGYTF.

This clone has just a few counts. The V call is TRBV2, the J call TRBJ1-6; D remains unclear. Germline CDR1 and CDR2: SNHLY and FYNNEI. The CDR3 is 15 amino acids. Trimming took off 2 bases at V and 10 bases at J, with 15 bases between the two ends. CDR3 in DNA: TGTGCCAGCAGTGAATCCACGGGTCTTGGATCACCCCTCCACTTT. It yields the protein CASSESTGLGSPLHF. The full variable domain, with the rest looked up from reference TRBV2 and TRBJ1-6, is EPEVTQTPSHQVTQMGQEVILRCVPISNHLYFYWYRQILGQKVEFLVSFYNNEISEKSEIFDDQFSVERPDGSNFTLKIRSTKLEDSAMYFCASSESTGLGSPLHFGNGTRLTVT.

This clone has more than one count but fewer than ten. The chain has TRBV7-9 and TRBJ1-5; possible D gene TRBD1, 5 bases. The CDR3 sequence is 15 residues long. Germline CDR1 is SEHNR and CDR2 is FQNEAQ (reference sequence). V lost 5 bases and J 0 bases, leaving 11 bases between the germline ends. CDR3 amino acids: CASSGDGYSNQPQHF. In DNA form, the CDR3 reads TGTGCCAGCAGCGGGGACGGCTATAGCAATCAGCCCCAGCATTTT.

J is TRBJ2-5 and V is TRBV5-6; D may be TRBD2 (5 bases). Germline assignment: CDR1 SGHDT and CDR2 YYEEEE. This CDR3 is 13 amino acids long. Trimming took 5 bases from V and 4 from J, leaving 12 bases between them. DNA of the CDR3: TGTGCCAGCAGTCCCGGGATCGGAGAGACCCAGTACTTC. Amino acids: CASSPGIGETQYF.

This chain links TRBV11-3 with TRBJ2-2; 7 positions agree with TRBD1. Germline values: CDR1 SGHNT, CDR2 YENEEA. With 3 bases clipped from V and 7 bases from J, the junction kept 5 bases outside the gene matches. The CDR3 is 14 residues long. DNA of the CDR3: TGTGCCAGCAGCTTGGCTACAGGGGTCGGGGAGCTGTTTTTT. Protein: CASSLATGVGELFF.

The chain employs TRBV7-3 and TRBJ2-1, with 8 nucleotides matching TRBD2. The CDR3 contains 15 residues. Trimming removed 1 base from V and 4 bases from J; junction bases left unmatched: 3. CDR1 SGHTA and CDR2 FQGTGA come from the germline V gene. The CDR3 sequence is CASSLSLAGYNEQFF. The DNA for the CDR3 is TGTGCCAGCAGCTTAAGTTTAGCGGGGTACAATGAGCAGTTCTTC.

V usage is TRBV11-2 and J usage is TRBJ1-1; maybe TRBD1 (6 bases). The CDR3 length is 12 residues. V lost 5 bases and J lost 11, with 15 bases in between. CDR1 is SGHAT, CDR2 FQNNGV, per germline. In DNA, the CDR3 is TGTGCCAGCAGCCTATCATTAGGGGGGGCTTTCTTT. Residues: CASSLSLGGAFF. The complete variable domain, with remaining parts taken from reference TRBV11-2 and TRBJ1-1, reads EAGVAQSPRYKIIEKRQSVAFWCNPISGHATLYWYQQILGQGPKLLIQFQNNGVVDDSQLPKDRFSAERLKGVDSTLKIQPAKLEDSAVYLCASSLSLGGAFFGQGTRLTVV.

In regard to this clone: Other DNA variants within this sample encode the same CDR3. This chain uses TRBV29-1 with TRBJ2-3; no clear D gene. Germline V gives CDR1 SQVTM, CDR2 ANQGSEA. The CDR3 covers 10 residues. Between the trimmed V and J ends, which lost 3 bases and 6 bases, there was a span of 4 bases. The CDR3 bases are TGCAGCGTTGACTCTGATACGCAGTATTTT. It encodes CSVDSDTQYF.

The V gene is TRBV5-6, the J gene TRBJ2-7, with 9 nucleotides matching TRBD1. Germline V gives CDR1 SGHDT, CDR2 YYEEEE. J was trimmed by 2 bases and V by 2 bases; bases with no gene match: 5. The CDR3 extends over 15 amino acids. In DNA, the CDR3 is TGTGCCAGCAGCTTAAAGACAGGGGGTCCCTACGAGCAGTACTTC. This codes for CASSLKTGGPYEQYF.

The chain employs TRBV5-1 and TRBJ2-1, with D unresolved. This CDR3 is built from 13 residues. CDR1 is SGHRS and CDR2 is YFSETQ in the germline V gene. The ends were cut back, 2 bases at V and 6 bases at J, with 9 bases in the middle. The CDR3 bases are TGCGCCAGCAGCTTAGGAAAGGGCAATGAGCAGTTCTTC. Amino acids: CASSLGKGNEQFF.

V and J are TRBV5-1 and TRBJ1-4; D is possibly TRBD1 (6 bases). The CDR3 consists of 15 residues. Trimming took 4 bases from V and 1 from J, leaving 11 bases between them. CDR1 is SGHRS, CDR2 YFSETQ, per germline. The CDR3 here is CASSPGTLTNEKLFF. In DNA form, the CDR3 reads TGCGCCAGCAGCCCCGGGACACTAACTAATGAAAAACTGTTTTTT.

V and J are TRBV6-5 and TRBJ1-1; unclear D gene. Germline V gives CDR1 MNHEY, CDR2 SVGAGI. CDR3 length equals 14 residues. Between the trimmed V and J ends, which lost 4 bases and 1 base, there was a span of 10 bases. The CDR3 DNA is TGTGCCAGCAGTTTGGGCAGGAGGAACACTGAAGCTTTCTTT. Protein product: CASSLGRRNTEAFF.

The rearrangement joins TRBV5-8 to TRBJ1-5, with 8 bases lining up with TRBD1. The CDR3 totals 20 residues. The germline gives CDR1 SGHTS, CDR2 YDEGEE. J was trimmed by 3 bases and V by 6 bases; bases with no gene match: 23. The CDR3 DNA is TGTGCCAGCATCAATCCCGACAGGGGTTGGGGATTTTCAAACAATCAGCCCCAGCATTTT. Encoded protein: CASINPDRGWGFSNNQPQHF.

The genes are TRBV4-3 and TRBJ1-2, with unresolved D. The V end was cut by 0 bases, the J end by 3 bases, with 17 bases between. CDR1 LGHNA and CDR2 YSLEER come from the germline V gene. This CDR3 is 17 amino acids long. The CDR3 DNA follows: TGCGCCAGCAGCCAAGATGCGTCGACGGTGGTCCACTATGGCTACACCTTC. The encoded protein is CASSQDASTVVHYGYTF.

This clone was observed once. The rearrangement links TRBV9 to TRBJ2-2, with 11 positions matching TRBD2. Germline V gene sequence: CDR1 SGDLS, CDR2 YYNGEE. The CDR3 is made up of 17 amino acids. V was pared by 4 bases and J by 0 bases, with 5 bases of the junction left unmatched. The chain's CDR3 is CASSSIAGGPNTGELFF. CDR3 nucleotides: TGTGCCAGCAGCTCGATAGCGGGGGGGCCGAACACCGGGGAGCTGTTTTTT.

The table lists this clone with a few counts. This sequence joins TRBV18 and TRBJ2-7, with 7 bases lining up with TRBD1. Trimming cost V 5 bases and J 4 bases; bases outside gene matches: 11. This CDR3 has 15 residues. Germline loops: CDR1 KGHSH, CDR2 LQKENI. The CDR3 region is CASSSRATGLYEQYF. Written as DNA, the CDR3 is TGTGCCAGCTCATCCAGGGCGACAGGGTTATACGAGCAGTACTTC.

The chain employs TRBV6-5 and TRBJ2-3; the D gene is possibly TRBD1 (6 bases). Trimming pared 9 bases from V and 1 base from J, leaving 14 bases between. In germline, CDR1 is MNHEY, CDR2 SVGAGI. This CDR3 contains 14 residues. CDR3 protein: CASRIRGGTDTQYF. CDR3 nucleotide sequence: TGTGCCAGTAGAATCAGGGGTGGCACAGATACGCAGTATTTT.

Worth noting for this clone: The same CDR3 arises from other DNA sequences in this sample as well. This chain uses TRBV9 with TRBJ2-7; the match to TRBD2 covers 13 bases. The CDR3 has 15 residues. Germline CDR1 reads SGDLS; CDR2 reads YYNGEE. V shed 0 bases and J 7 bases; nucleotides not matched to a gene: 4. The CDR3 bases are TGTGCCAGCAGCGTAGAAGGGACTAGCGGGAATGAGCAGTACTTC. This translates into CASSVEGTSGNEQYF.

This chain joins TRBV25-1 and TRBJ2-3, with D perhaps TRBD1 (5 bases). V gave up 6 bases and J gave up 4 bases, with 8 bases separating them. The germline V gene has CDR1 MGHDK and CDR2 SYGVNS. The CDR3 loop spans 12 amino acids. The CDR3 loop is CASSRAADTQYF. The CDR3 DNA follows: TGTGCCAGCAGCAGGGCAGCAGATACGCAGTATTTT.

This clone has a handful of counts. The chain couples TRBV7-9 to TRBJ2-1; D unclear. The CDR3 length is 12 residues. From germline, CDR1 is SEHNR and CDR2 FQNEAQ (reference sequence). Trimming pared 3 bases from V and 10 bases from J, leaving 10 bases between. The CDR3 region is CASSFLVGEQFF. The DNA for the CDR3 is TGTGCCAGCAGCTTTTTAGTCGGGGAGCAGTTCTTC.

This chain uses TRBV30 with TRBJ1-1; no firm D call. Trimming left V 2 bases short and J 5 bases short, with 27 bases between. Germline assignment: CDR1 GTSNPN and CDR2 SVGIG (reference sequence). The CDR3 length is 18 residues. Written as DNA, the CDR3 is TGTGCCTGGAGTAATGCCCGGCGGTACAGCTATTTCGGAACTGAAGCTTTCTTT. Residues: CAWSNARRYSYFGTEAFF. The full variable domain, its missing parts supplied by reference TRBV30 and TRBJ1-1, is SQTIHQWPATLVQPVGSPLSLECTVEGTSNPNLYWYRQAAGRGLQLLFYSVGIGQISSEVPQNLSASRPQDRQFILSSKKLLLSDSGFYLCAWSNARRYSYFGTEAFFGQGTRLTVV.

The CDR3 is CASSPRGGTYEQYF. The CDR3 DNA sequence: TGTGCCAGCAGCCCGCGAGGGGGAACCTACGAGCAGTACTTC. The chain joins TRBV5-5 to TRBJ2-7; D perhaps matches TRBD1 (6 bases). V dropped 4 bases and J dropped 2 bases, with 13 bases sitting between them. Germline V CDR1 and CDR2: SGHKS, YYEKEE (reference sequence). There are 14 residues in the CDR3. Together with reference TRBV5-5 and TRBJ2-7, the CDR3 gives the full variable domain: DAGVTQSPTHLIKTRGQQVTLRCSPISGHKSVSWYQQVLGQGPQFIFQYYEKEERGRGNFPDRFSARQFPNYSSELNVNALLLGDSALYLCASSPRGGTYEQYFGPGTRLTVT.

The gene calls are TRBV11-2 and TRBJ1-5; weak D call: TRBD1 (6 bases). The CDR3 extends over 18 amino acids. Germline CDR1 SGHAT, CDR2 FQNNGV. Trimming took off 5 bases at V and 1 base at J, with 21 bases between the two ends. The CDR3 reads CASSTYGQRGGSNQPQHF. In DNA, the CDR3 is TGTGCCAGCAGCACCTATGGACAGCGAGGGGGGAGCAATCAGCCCCAGCATTTT.

This clone was counted only a few times. The chain combines TRBV7-2 with TRBJ1-1; possibly TRBD1 for D (5 bases). V gave up 4 bases and J gave up 7 bases, with 13 bases separating them. Germline assignment: CDR1 SGHTA and CDR2 FQGNSA. The CDR3 totals 13 residues. This chain's CDR3 is CASSSYRDGEAFF. The DNA of the CDR3 is TGTGCCAGCAGCTCCTACCGGGACGGTGAAGCTTTCTTT.

V gene TRBV27 combines with J gene TRBJ2-6; D call uncertain. Germline values: CDR1 MNHEY, CDR2 SMNVEV (reference sequence). V lost 0 bases, J lost 0 bases, and 3 bases lay in between. The CDR3 covers 15 residues. The CDR3 region has the DNA TGTGCCAGCAGTTTATCGGCCTCTGGGGCCAACGTCCTGACTTTC. The encoded protein is CASSLSASGANVLTF. Filled out from reference TRBV27 and TRBJ2-6, the complete variable domain reads EAQVTQNPRYLITVTGKKLTVTCSQNMNHEYMSWYRQDPGLGLRQIYYSMNVEVTDKGDVPEGYKVSRKEKRNFPLILESPSPNQTSLYFCASSLSASGANVLTFGAGSRLTVL.

The chain employs TRBV7-2 and TRBJ2-1; 8 nucleotides align to TRBD2. Germline CDR1 is SGHTA and CDR2 is FQGNSA. The CDR3 totals 15 residues. V gave up 2 bases and J gave up 6 bases; unmatched junction bases: 6. The CDR3 DNA sequence: TGTGCCAGCAGCTTACCCCCAGCGGGAGCCAATGAGCAGTTCTTC. As protein: CASSLPPAGANEQFF.